Given below is one TCR beta chain in context. Its antigen is unidentified. The source of the sample is a study of OX40 agonist ivuxolimab in advanced cancers. Study observations and caveats: It was not determined which antigens were specifically recognized by the peripheral T cells that had undergone clonal expansion.

The repertoire was sequenced with immunoSEQ multiplex PCR; TCRdb's copy has only in-frame clones and lacks some. Of more than 85,000 clones in the sample, roughly nine tenths are singletons; the top ten hold approximately 0.32%. V gave up 2 bases and J gave up 9 bases, with 21 bases separating them. The CDR3 totals 16 residues. Looked up from germline, CDR1 is SGDLS and CDR2 is YYNGEE. The sequence was collected from an adult with an advanced solid tumor such as melanoma, head and neck, liver or kidney cancer. The material was CD4+ or CD8+ T cells sorted from blood, obtained in a trial of the OX40 agonist ivuxolimab. The rearrangement uses TRBV9 and TRBJ2-1; weak D call: TRBD2 (6 bases). The CDR3 loop reads CASSVRATRDGGEQFF. CDR3 nucleotide sequence: TGTGCCAGCAGCGTGAGAGCGACTAGAGACGGGGGTGAGCAGTTCTTC.